What follows is one TCR beta chain and its context. The data were obtained in a study of control samples from healthy donors and cancer patients. This CDR3 is 13 amino acids long. The V end was cut by 5 bases, the J end by 0 bases, with 8 bases between. Per germline, CDR1 SGHNT and CDR2 YENEEA. Clones were read by immunoSEQ multiplex PCR, and TCRdb kept only the in-frame ones, dropping some. Of approximately 150,000 clones listed, roughly 94% are singletons. Sequencing was performed on PBMCs. The chain couples TRBV11-3 to TRBJ2-7, with D perhaps being TRBD1 or TRBD2 (5 bases each). The receptor comes from a man in his 60s with colorectal cancer. The CDR3 spells CASSPGGSYEQYF. CDR3 in DNA: TGTGCCAGCAGCCCTGGGGGCTCCTACGAGCAGTACTTC.